The rows below give T cell receptor beta chains drawn from one sample of a study of patients and donors after allogeneic stem cell transplantation. TCRdb passed the RT-PCR reads through MiXCR, listing each CDR3 protein once. The data show 190,000 or so distinct CDR3 sequences, with around two fifths seen just once and 11% held by the top ten. The sequenced sample was blood, either unsorted or a sorted T cell fraction (not recorded which). All receptors come from a human donor who was either an allogeneic HSCT recipient or a stem cell or donor lymphocyte infusion donor (not recorded which). It is not recorded whose cells these are; they may come from a transplant donor. Each CDR3 is given with its conserved first and last residue. Fields, in order: CDR3 DNA, CDR3 protein, D gene, J gene, clone size, CDR3 length, V gene. The D gene is left open where the match is weak. Size is stated for part of the rows, as once, few or many counts, or as a class when the clone is expanded.

DNA: TGCAGTGCTAAGGCAGCCAATCAGCCCCAGCATTTT
CDR3: CSAKAANQPQHF
D: -
J: TRBJ1-5
size: -
length: 12
V: TRBV20-1

DNA: TGTGCCAGCAAACCAGGAAACACCGGGGAGCTGTTTTTT
CDR3: CASKPGNTGELFF
D: -
J: TRBJ2-2
size: -
length: 13
V: TRBV2

DNA: TGTGCCAGCAGCCAAAATTATCTCTACGAGCAGTACTTC
CDR3: CASSQNYLYEQYF
D: -
J: TRBJ2-7
size: -
length: 13
V: TRBV3-1

DNA: TGTGCCATCTCACAAGGGAGGGGGCCCGGGGAGCTGTTTTTT
CDR3: CAISQGRGPGELFF
D: -
J: TRBJ2-2
size: -
length: 14
V: TRBV10-3

DNA: TGTGCCAGCAGCTGGCGGCGCAAGAACACTGAAGCTTTCTTT
CDR3: CASSWRRKNTEAFF
D: -
J: TRBJ1-1
size: -
length: 14
V: TRBV5-5

DNA: TGTGCCAGCAGCTTAGGACAGAGTTATGGCTACACCTTC
CDR3: CASSLGQSYGYTF
D: -
J: TRBJ1-2
size: many
length: 13
V: TRBV12-3/TRBV12-4

DNA: TGTGCCAGCAGTTACTCGAGAAGCGGAACTAACTATGGCTACACCTTC
CDR3: CASSYSRSGTNYGYTF
D: -
J: TRBJ1-2
size: few
length: 16
V: TRBV6-5

DNA: TGTGCCAGCAGCCCGTTGGACAGAGAATACAATGAGCAGTTCTTC
CDR3: CASSPLDREYNEQFF
D: -
J: TRBJ2-1
size: -
length: 15
V: TRBV7-9

DNA: TGTGCCAGCAGTCCCCGTCTGTCTGGGCTGTGGTATGGCTACACCTTC
CDR3: CASSPRLSGLWYGYTF
D: -
J: TRBJ1-2
size: few
length: 16
V: TRBV6-5

DNA: TGCAGTGCTAGAGCTCAAAGCAGGGACTACGAGCAGTACTTC
CDR3: CSARAQSRDYEQYF
D: -
J: TRBJ2-7
size: -
length: 14
V: TRBV20-1

DNA: TGCGCCAGCAGCCAAGTTGTCACAACCTCTGGAAACACCATATATTTT
CDR3: CASSQVVTTSGNTIYF
D: -
J: TRBJ1-3
size: few
length: 16
V: TRBV4-3

DNA: TGTGCCAGCAGCTACCGACGGTATGGCTACACCTTC
CDR3: CASSYRRYGYTF
D: -
J: TRBJ1-2
size: few
length: 12
V: TRBV11-2

DNA: TGTGCCAGCAGCCAAGGGACTAGCCAAGAGACCCAGTACTTC
CDR3: CASSQGTSQETQYF
D: TRBD2
J: TRBJ2-5
size: few
length: 14
V: TRBV4-2

DNA: TGCAGTGCCCTGGACACCTCTGGAAACACCATATATTTT
CDR3: CSALDTSGNTIYF
D: -
J: TRBJ1-3
size: few
length: 13
V: TRBV20-1

DNA: TGTGCCAGCAGCGGACGGACGGGGAACACTGAAGCTTTCTTT
CDR3: CASSGRTGNTEAFF
D: -
J: TRBJ1-1
size: -
length: 14
V: TRBV9

DNA: TGTGCCGGATTCGACAGTAGCGGGCGTAACTATGGCTACACCTTC
CDR3: CAGFDSSGRNYGYTF
D: -
J: TRBJ1-2
size: few
length: 15
V: TRBV7-4

DNA: TGTGCCAGCAGTTACTCACGGAGCAATCAGCCCCAGCATTTT
CDR3: CASSYSRSNQPQHF
D: -
J: TRBJ1-5
size: -
length: 14
V: TRBV6-5

DNA: TGTGCCACCAGTGATTCTCGAGGGGTGGTGGGTGAGCAGTTCTTC
CDR3: CATSDSRGVVGEQFF
D: -
J: TRBJ2-1
size: -
length: 15
V: TRBV24-1

DNA: TGTGCCAGCAGTTTCAATGTCGCCGCTGGCTACACCTTC
CDR3: CASSFNVAAGYTF
D: -
J: TRBJ1-2
size: few
length: 13
V: TRBV12-3/TRBV12-4

DNA: TGTGCCAGCAGCCGCGGAGGAGGGACCCAGTACTTC
CDR3: CASSRGGGTQYF
D: -
J: TRBJ2-5
size: -
length: 12
V: TRBV11-2

DNA: TGTGCCAGCAGCCAACAGGGGCTGGGGCAGCCCCAGCATTTT
CDR3: CASSQQGLGQPQHF
D: -
J: TRBJ1-5
size: few
length: 14
V: TRBV3-1

DNA: TGTGCCAGCAGTTTCATCGCGGGGGGAACTGAAGCTTTCTTT
CDR3: CASSFIAGGTEAFF
D: -
J: TRBJ1-1
size: -
length: 14
V: TRBV12-3/TRBV12-4

DNA: TGTGCCAGCAGTCCCGGGACAGGCCGGGATCAGCCCCAGCATTTT
CDR3: CASSPGTGRDQPQHF
D: TRBD1
J: TRBJ1-5
size: few
length: 15
V: TRBV6-1

DNA: TGCGCCAGCAGCCAGGGACAGGGGTCGAACACTGAAGCTTTCTTT
CDR3: CASSQGQGSNTEAFF
D: TRBD1
J: TRBJ1-1
size: few
length: 15
V: TRBV4-1

DNA: TGTGCCAGCACCTCGGCGGCTGGGTTGGGCAAAAACATTCAGTACTTC
CDR3: CASTSAAGLGKNIQYF
D: -
J: TRBJ2-4
size: -
length: 16
V: TRBV12-3/TRBV12-4

DNA: TGTGCCAGCACCAGGACAGGGAGGGTAGACACTGAAGCTTTCTTT
CDR3: CASTRTGRVDTEAFF
D: TRBD1
J: TRBJ1-1
size: few
length: 15
V: TRBV12-3/TRBV12-4

DNA: TGCGCCAGCAGCTTCCGGACAGGGAAGGACACTGAAGCTTTCTTT
CDR3: CASSFRTGKDTEAFF
D: TRBD1
J: TRBJ1-1
size: few
length: 15
V: TRBV5-1

DNA: TGTGCCAGCAGTTCACAGGGAGGTTCAGATACGCAGTATTTT
CDR3: CASSSQGGSDTQYF
D: -
J: TRBJ2-3
size: -
length: 14
V: TRBV12-3/TRBV12-4

DNA: TGTGCCATCAGCCCGGGAACCCCCCGTGGGACCCTCCACTTT
CDR3: CAISPGTPRGTLHF
D: -
J: TRBJ1-6
size: few
length: 14
V: TRBV10-3

DNA: TGTGCCAGCGGAGACCCCTTAGGGCCCTACGAGCAGTACTTC
CDR3: CASGDPLGPYEQYF
D: -
J: TRBJ2-7
size: -
length: 14
V: TRBV28

DNA: TGCGCCAGCAGCCAAGATAGCGGGGGGCTAAACACCGGGGAGCTGTTTTTT
CDR3: CASSQDSGGLNTGELFF
D: TRBD2
J: TRBJ2-2
size: -
length: 17
V: TRBV4-3

DNA: TGTGCCAGCAGTGGGACTAGCCATTATGGGGAGCTGTTTTTT
CDR3: CASSGTSHYGELFF
D: TRBD2
J: TRBJ2-2
size: few
length: 14
V: TRBV28

DNA: TGCAGTGCTAGACCTATGACAGGGCTAAAGGGCTACACCTTC
CDR3: CSARPMTGLKGYTF
D: TRBD1
J: TRBJ1-2
size: -
length: 14
V: TRBV20-1

DNA: TGTGCCAGCAGCCAGGCCCGGCCCCGCGGTGGCTACACCTTC
CDR3: CASSQARPRGGYTF
D: -
J: TRBJ1-2
size: -
length: 14
V: TRBV3-1